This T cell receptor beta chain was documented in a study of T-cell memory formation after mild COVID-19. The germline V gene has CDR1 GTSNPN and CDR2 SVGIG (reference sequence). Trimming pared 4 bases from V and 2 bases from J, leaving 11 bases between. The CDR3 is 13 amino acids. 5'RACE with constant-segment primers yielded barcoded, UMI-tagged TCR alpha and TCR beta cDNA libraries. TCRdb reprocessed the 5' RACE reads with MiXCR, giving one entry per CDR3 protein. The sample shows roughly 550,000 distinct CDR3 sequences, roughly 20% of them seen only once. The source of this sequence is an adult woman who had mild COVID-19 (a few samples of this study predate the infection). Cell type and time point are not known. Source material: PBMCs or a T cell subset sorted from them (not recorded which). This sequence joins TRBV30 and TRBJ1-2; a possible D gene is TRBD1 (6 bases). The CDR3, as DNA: TGTGCCTGGAAATGGGGGCAGAACTATGGCTACACCTTC. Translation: CAWKWGQNYGYTF.